The 11 T cell receptor beta chains listed next were all sequenced from one sample in a study of T-cell memory formation after mild COVID-19. TCRdb reprocessed the 5' RACE reads with MiXCR, giving one entry per CDR3 protein. The table includes 150,000 to 200,000 distinct CDR3 sequences, 20% to 25% detected once. Sequencing was performed on PBMCs or a T cell subset sorted from them (not recorded which). These receptors originate from an adult woman who had mild COVID-19 (a few samples of this study predate the infection). Cell type and time point are not known.

CDR3 region: CASSSGTSGIDNEQFF. CDR3 DNA: TGTGCCAGCTCATCCGGGACTAGCGGGATAGACAATGAGCAGTTCTTC. The gene calls are TRBV18 and TRBJ2-1; 13 bases align to TRBD2. The CDR3 has 16 residues. CDR1 and CDR2 (germline): KGHSH, LQKENI. J was trimmed by 5 bases and V by 5 bases; bases with no gene match: 6.

The sample holds a few counts of this clonotype. This sequence joins TRBV9 and TRBJ2-3; 7 bases agree with TRBD2. The CDR3 length is 16 residues. Germline V gene lookup returns CDR1 SGDLS and CDR2 YYNGEE. The J segment lost 2 bases and the V segment lost 2 bases, leaving 8 bases of the junction unmatched. The CDR3 region is CASSVVGAGITDTQYF. The CDR3 nucleotides are TGTGCCAGCAGCGTGGTTGGAGCGGGAATCACAGATACGCAGTATTTT.

In this sample, this clonotype turned up a few times. The chain carries TRBV21-1 and TRBJ1-5; the table calls TRBD1, which could not be checked here. TRBV21-1 is annotated as a pseudogene. The CDR3 runs 15 residues. CDR3 coding DNA: TGTGCCAGCAGCAGGCTACCCCCGTCCAATCAGCCCCAGCATTTT. Encoded protein: CASSRLPPSNQPQHF.

The rearrangement joins TRBV29-1 to TRBJ2-7; maybe TRBD1 (5 bases). V lost 4 bases and J 1 base, leaving 8 bases between the germline ends. From germline, CDR1 is SQVTM and CDR2 ANQGSEA. The CDR3 spans 12 residues. The CDR3 loop reads CSVAPGSYEQYF. The CDR3 DNA follows: TGCAGCGTTGCCCCAGGGTCCTACGAGCAGTACTTC.

The sample holds a few counts of this clonotype. The chain carries TRBV7-8 and TRBJ1-2; D is unclear. The CDR3 contains 13 residues. Germline lookup yields CDR1 SGHVS and CDR2 FQNEAQ. The ends were cut back, 4 bases at V and 7 bases at J, with 13 bases in the middle. The CDR3 sequence is CASSSDRRAGYTF. CDR3 nucleotide sequence: TGTGCCAGCAGCTCGGATCGTAGAGCTGGCTACACCTTC.

The gene calls are TRBV14 and TRBJ1-1; no clear D gene. CDR3 length equals 13 residues. Per germline, CDR1 SGHDN and CDR2 FVKESK. V lost 4 bases and J lost 1, with 7 bases in between. The DNA of the CDR3 is TGTGCCAGCAGCCCCAGGACGAACACTGAAGCTTTCTTT. Amino acids: CASSPRTNTEAFF.

This clonotype turned up a few times. V is TRBV7-9 and J is TRBJ2-4; 9 bases map to TRBD1. Germline-derived CDR1 and CDR2 are SEHNR and FQNEAQ (reference sequence). V gave up 1 base and J gave up 8 bases; unmatched junction bases: 6. This CDR3 is 15 amino acids long. The CDR3 loop is CASSLGTGGYDIQYF. In DNA, the CDR3 is TGTGCCAGCAGCTTAGGAACAGGGGGCTATGACATTCAGTACTTC. Using reference TRBV7-9 and TRBJ2-4 for the parts outside the CDR3, the full variable domain is DTGVSQNPRHKITKRGQNVTFRCDPISEHNRLYWYRQTLGQGPEFLTYFQNEAQLEKSRLLSDRFSAERPKGSFSTLEIQRTEQGDSAMYLCASSLGTGGYDIQYFGAGTRLSVL.

The genes are TRBV2 and TRBJ1-4; 9 positions match TRBD1. The CDR3 covers 14 residues. J gave up 7 bases and V 4 bases, and 4 bases lay outside the gene matches. Germline V gene data show CDR1 as SNHLY and CDR2 as FYNNEI. In DNA form, the CDR3 reads TGTGCCAGCAGTGGGGACAGGGAGTTTGAAAAACTGTTTTTT. It yields the protein CASSGDREFEKLFF.

The rearrangement joins TRBV2 to TRBJ1-1; tentatively, D is TRBD1 (6 bases). V lost 8 bases and J lost 5, with 9 bases in between. The CDR3 totals 11 residues. CDR1 is SNHLY, CDR2 FYNNEI, per germline. The CDR3 DNA reads as TGTGCCAGCCAGGGACAAACTGAAGCTTTCTTT. Residues: CASQGQTEAFF.

This clonotype was counted between two and nine times. The V gene is TRBV6-6, the J gene TRBJ1-1; TRBD1 might be the D (5 bases). This CDR3 region has 14 residues. CDR1 is MNHNY, CDR2 SVGAGI, per germline (reference sequence). V was shortened by 3 bases and J by 5 bases, with 13 bases between the two germline ends. Here the CDR3 reads CASSYTGRETEAFF. DNA for the CDR3: TGTGCCAGCAGTTATACGGGGCGAGAGACTGAAGCTTTCTTT.

V gene TRBV7-9 combines with J gene TRBJ1-1; D may be TRBD1 (5 bases). Trimming stripped 5 bases from V and 0 bases from J, with 16 bases between. The germline gives CDR1 SEHNR, CDR2 FQNEAQ (reference sequence). The CDR3 is 16 residues long. CDR3 sequence (DNA): TGTGCCAGCAGCCGGGAGGGCCAGGGTCTGAACACTGAAGCTTTCTTT. It yields the protein CASSREGQGLNTEAFF. The full variable domain, its missing parts supplied by reference TRBV7-9 and TRBJ1-1, is DTGVSQNPRHKITKRGQNVTFRCDPISEHNRLYWYRQTLGQGPEFLTYFQNEAQLEKSRLLSDRFSAERPKGSFSTLEIQRTEQGDSAMYLCASSREGQGLNTEAFFGQGTRLTVV.